This TCR beta chain was recovered during a study of shared clonotypes between healthy human individuals. Per the germline V gene, CDR1 is KGHSH and CDR2 is LQKENI. Losses at the gene ends were 6 bases for V and 2 bases for J; bases not matched to a gene: 9. The CDR3 spans 15 residues. In its sample, this clone was seen once. Repertoires were generated with immunoSEQ multiplex PCR, while TCRdb's copy carries only in-frame clones and drops some. This sample has 730,000 or so clones; about three quarters occur once, and the top ten carry less than 2%. The sequenced material came from memory CD4+ T cells sorted from blood. As for subset: CD45RA-negative fraction. The J gene is TRBJ2-7, the V gene TRBV18; 8 nucleotides agree with TRBD2. The receptor was isolated from a woman in her 30s in good health. This CDR3 is CASSPTSGSTYEQYF. In nucleotides, the CDR3 is TGTGCCAGCTCTCCTACTAGCGGCTCAACCTACGAGCAGTACTTC. Combining the CDR3 with reference TRBV18 and TRBJ2-7 gives the whole variable domain NAGVMQNPRHLVRRRGQEARLRCSPMKGHSHVYWYRQLPEEGLKFMVYLQKENIIDESGMPKERFSAEFPKEGPSILRIQQVVRGDSAAYFCASSPTSGSTYEQYFGPGTRLTVT.